This T cell receptor beta chain stems from a study of CD4 T cells in relation to SARS-CoV-2 and coronaviruses. About the research overall: The restricting HLA molecule for shared crossreactive spike epitopes was mapped. Findings of the study overall: Each donor contributed either pre-pandemic or post-infection samples, not both.

The germline V gene has CDR1 SNHLY and CDR2 FYNNEI. CDR3 length equals 15 residues. The V end lost 7 bases, the J end lost 1 base, and 14 bases lay between the germline ends. TCRdb's table, derived via immunoSEQ multiplex PCR, lists solely in-frame clones and lacks some. The sample lists 25,000 or so clones, less than 85% seen once, with 29% in the top ten. Notes on this clone: The antigen remains unidentified.

Unexposed donor CD4+ T cells date from about 2010-2019, before the COVID-19 pandemic. The cells were cultured for about 10 days before CD4+ T cells were isolated. Cultures held under 2.5 million PBMCs per well with roughly 10 IU/ml IL-2. Half the medium was replaced with IL-2 medium on days 3 and 7. This TCR derives from a human donor in good health. This rearrangement joins TRBV2 to TRBJ2-1; D gene uncertain. The sample taken for sequencing was CD4+ T cells from PBMCs, cultured in vitro. CDR3 residues: CASTEGLKSYNEQFF. CDR3 nucleotide sequence: TGTGCCAGCACCGAAGGCCTAAAGTCCTACAATGAGCAGTTCTTC.